The 17 T cell receptor beta chains given below trace back to one sample, sequenced in a study of blood T cell repertoires in COVID-19. Repertoires were generated with immunoSEQ multiplex PCR, while TCRdb's copy carries only in-frame clones and drops some. The sample consists of over 200,000 clones, about 90% of them appearing once. Sequencing used peripheral blood. Receptors were obtained from a middle-aged man with active or convalescent COVID-19.

This clone was seen just once. This chain joins TRBV7-9 and TRBJ1-5; unclear D gene. The length of the CDR3 is 15 residues. Trimming pared 0 bases from V and 6 bases from J, leaving 12 bases between. Germline CDR1 and CDR2: SEHNR and FQNEAQ (reference sequence). The CDR3 sequence: CASSLAGADSQPQHF. The CDR3, as DNA: TGTGCCAGCAGCTTAGCGGGAGCAGATAGTCAGCCCCAGCATTTT.

This rearrangement joins TRBV18 to TRBJ1-1; D is undetermined. Germline V gene data show CDR1 as KGHSH and CDR2 as LQKENI. V was shortened by 0 bases and J by 0 bases, with 8 bases between the two germline ends. The CDR3 totals 15 residues. The DNA of the CDR3 is TGTGCCAGCTCACCACCGAGTTCCATGAACACTGAAGCTTTCTTT. Translation: CASSPPSSMNTEAFF.

This chain connects TRBV28 to TRBJ1-2; the match to TRBD1 covers 7 bases. This CDR3 spans 15 amino acids. Germline V gene sequence: CDR1 MDHEN, CDR2 SYDVKM. J gave up 2 bases and V 1 base, and 4 bases lay outside the gene matches. The CDR3 here is CASSLSVRGNYGYTF. CDR3 sequence (DNA): TGTGCCAGCAGTTTATCAGTCAGGGGGAACTATGGCTACACCTTC.

The rearrangement uses TRBV5-1 and TRBJ2-1; the match to TRBD1 covers 10 bases. Germline V lookup: CDR1 SGHRS, CDR2 YFSETQ. The CDR3 is 17 residues long. Trimming cost V 2 bases and J 3 bases; bases outside gene matches: 8. The DNA of the CDR3 is TGCGCCAGCAGCTTTGGGGCTCGGACAGGGGGCTACAATGAGCAGTTCTTC. Its protein is CASSFGARTGGYNEQFF.

The chain joins TRBV11-2 to TRBJ1-4; TRBD1 agrees at 12 bases. Germline V lookup: CDR1 SGHAT, CDR2 FQNNGV. The CDR3 is made up of 15 amino acids. J was trimmed by 8 bases and V by 5 bases; bases with no gene match: 6. CDR3 nucleotide sequence: TGTGCCAGCAGCAGGTCCGGGACAGGGGGCGAAAAACTGTTTTTT. It encodes CASSRSGTGGEKLFF.

The chain is built from TRBV29-1 and TRBJ2-1; D is perhaps TRBD2 (6 bases). This CDR3 contains 14 residues. Trimming stripped 5 bases from V and 1 base from J, with 12 bases between. In germline, CDR1 is SQVTM, CDR2 ANQGSEA. CDR3 nucleotides: TGCAGCGTTCGGCTAGCGCCTTCCTACAATGAGCAGTTCTTC. Protein sequence: CSVRLAPSYNEQFF.

The chain combines TRBV3-1 (or the pseudogene TRBV3-2) with TRBJ2-1; 9 bases line up with TRBD2. V was clipped by 1 base and J by 9 bases; unmatched bases: 10. The length of the CDR3 is 16 residues. Germline CDR1 is LGHDT and CDR2 is YNNKEL (reference sequence). The CDR3 region has the DNA TGTGCCAGCAGCCAAGTAAGTGCGGGAGGGCCTCGTGAGCAGTTCTTC. Translation: CASSQVSAGGPREQFF.

The V gene is TRBV5-6, the J gene TRBJ1-1; D unclear. CDR3 length: 12 amino acids. V lost 4 bases, J lost 7 bases, and 11 bases lay in between. The germline gives CDR1 SGHDT, CDR2 YYEEEE. The CDR3 DNA reads TGTGCCAGCAGCCTGGTTAGTGATGAAGCTTTCTTT. Protein sequence: CASSLVSDEAFF. Drawing the rest from reference TRBV5-6 and TRBJ1-1, the complete variable domain is DAGVTQSPTHLIKTRGQQVTLRCSPKSGHDTVSWYQQALGQGPQFIFQYYEEEERQRGNFPDRFSGHQFPNYSSELNVNALLLGDSALYLCASSLVSDEAFFGQGTRLTVV.

This chain uses TRBV15 with TRBJ2-7; D is ambiguous. The CDR3 contains 14 residues. CDR1 is LNHNV and CDR2 is YYDKDF in the germline V gene (reference sequence). Between the trimmed V and J ends, which lost 5 bases and 0 bases, there was a span of 11 bases. CDR3 sequence: CATSYPSSSYEQYF. CDR3 coding DNA: TGTGCCACCAGCTATCCTAGTAGCTCCTACGAGCAGTACTTC.

The rearrangement joins TRBV28 to TRBJ2-1; 8 bases map to TRBD1. The V gene's germline CDR1 is MDHEN and CDR2 SYDVKM. The CDR3 is 15 residues long. V lost 0 bases and J lost 6; bases outside the gene matches: 4. The CDR3 sequence: CASSLWQGARNEQFF. As DNA, the CDR3 is TGTGCCAGCAGTTTATGGCAGGGGGCGCGCAATGAGCAGTTCTTC.

This chain joins TRBV28 and TRBJ1-6; 8 bases match TRBD1. Germline CDR1 is MDHEN and CDR2 is SYDVKM. The CDR3 extends over 12 amino acids. CDR3 in amino acids: CVAGGHNSPLHF. CDR3 in DNA: TGTGTCGCAGGGGGCCATAATTCACCCCTCCACTTT.

The chain combines TRBV5-1 with TRBJ2-1; 7 bases line up with TRBD2. The CDR3 sequence is 13 residues long. The V gene's germline CDR1 is SGHRS and CDR2 YFSETQ. The V gene end was trimmed by 0 bases and the J gene end by 7 bases; junction bases not matched to a gene: 1. CDR3 coding DNA: TGCGCCAGCAGCTTGGGCGGGAGAAATGAGCAGTTCTTC. It yields the protein CASSLGGRNEQFF. Full variable domain (missing parts from reference TRBV5-1 and TRBJ2-1): KAGVTQTPRYLIKTRGQQVTLSCSPISGHRSVSWYQQTPGQGLQFLFEYFSETQRNKGNFPGRFSGRQFSNSRSEMNVSTLELGDSALYLCASSLGGRNEQFFGPGTRLTVL.

The genes are TRBV28 and TRBJ2-7, with 8 bases matching TRBD2. The V gene end was trimmed by 6 bases and the J gene end by 4 bases; junction bases not matched to a gene: 29. This CDR3 is built from 21 residues. Germline V gene data show CDR1 as MDHEN and CDR2 as SYDVKM. In nucleotides, the CDR3 is TGTGCCAGCAGCTCCTACGGGAGGGTAGCGGGACTAAGTAATAAAGGTTACGAGCAGTACTTC. Translation: CASSSYGRVAGLSNKGYEQYF.

Details on this clone: Other DNA sequences within the sample encode an identical CDR3. The gene calls are TRBV30 and TRBJ1-2; D unresolved. The CDR3 is 13 amino acids. Germline CDR1 and CDR2: GTSNPN and SVGIG (reference sequence). V was shortened by 3 bases and J by 3 bases, with 11 bases between the two germline ends. The CDR3 protein is CAWRSSGDYGYTF. CDR3 coding DNA: TGTGCCTGGAGGTCCTCGGGAGACTATGGCTACACCTTC.

This chain joins TRBV12-3 or TRBV12-4 and TRBJ1-3; no definite D call. The CDR3 totals 13 residues. Trimming pared 3 bases from V and 2 bases from J, leaving 5 bases between. The CDR3 DNA sequence: TGTGCCAGCAGTTTTCAAACTGGAAACACCATATATTTT. This encodes CASSFQTGNTIYF.

The V gene is TRBV6-5, the J gene TRBJ1-4; 8 bases line up with TRBD1. Germline V gene sequence: CDR1 MNHEY, CDR2 SVGAGI. CDR3 length: 15 amino acids. With 6 bases clipped from V and 2 bases from J, the junction kept 5 bases outside the gene matches. CDR3 in DNA: TGTGCCAGCAGCCGGACAGGGCCCACTAATGAAAAACTGTTTTTT. The encoded protein is CASSRTGPTNEKLFF.

The rearrangement uses TRBV27 and TRBJ1-2; TRBD1 matches at 12 bases. The V segment lost 6 bases and the J segment 8 bases; nucleotides outside the gene matches: 13. Germline values: CDR1 MNHEY, CDR2 SMNVEV (reference sequence). The CDR3 is made up of 16 amino acids. CDR3 region: CASSQTGTGGPWGYTF. The CDR3 DNA reads as TGTGCCAGCAGCCAAACCGGGACAGGGGGCCCATGGGGCTACACCTTC.